These 20 T cell receptor beta chains share one sample of origin, sequenced in a study of cytomegalovirus exposure and HLA in healthy donors. The PCR employed 60 Vbeta primers together with 13 Jbeta primers. Using immunoSEQ multiplex PCR, the repertoire was profiled, and TCRdb retains in-frame clones only, with some absent. The sample lists 150,000 or so clones; just under 75% were seen once. The sample consisted of PBMCs. The receptors were gathered from a woman in her late teens or twenties in good health and CMV-seronegative.

There are a few counts of this clone. The chain has TRBV4-3 and TRBJ1-4; TRBD1 might be the D (5 bases). V shed 3 bases and J shed 4 bases, with 9 bases lying between them. Germline V gene lookup returns CDR1 LGHNA and CDR2 YSLEER. The length of the CDR3 is 14 residues. CDR3 DNA sequence: TGCGCCAGCAGCCACTTAGGGGATAATGAAAAACTGTTTTTT. This codes for CASSHLGDNEKLFF.

The chain has TRBV7-8 and TRBJ2-3, with a possible D match to TRBD2 (6 bases). The germline V gene encodes CDR1 SGHVS and CDR2 FQNEAQ. V lost 4 bases, J lost 4 bases, and 9 bases lay in between. The CDR3 consists of 13 residues. The CDR3 coding sequence is TGTGCCAGCAGCTCGTGGGGGGCAGATACGCAGTATTTT. It codes for CASSSWGADTQYF.

In this sample, this clone turned up a few times. The rearrangement uses TRBV6-1 and TRBJ2-3; 8 bases line up with TRBD2. This CDR3 comprises 16 residues. Germline CDR1 reads MNHNS; CDR2 reads SASEGT. V was pared by 1 base and J by 4 bases, with 7 bases of the junction left unmatched. The CDR3 DNA follows: TGTGCCAGCAGTGAAGTAAGGAGCGGGGGACCAGATACGCAGTATTTT. It translates to CASSEVRSGGPDTQYF.

The chain uses TRBV20-1 and TRBJ1-1; tentatively, D is TRBD1 (5 bases). The germline V gene has CDR1 DFQATT and CDR2 SNEGSKA (reference sequence). This CDR3 spans 11 amino acids. The ends were cut back, 5 bases at V and 6 bases at J, with 10 bases in the middle. CDR3 bases: TGCAGTGCTTTCAGGGAAGCTGAAGCTTTCTTT. Translated, it gives CSAFREAEAFF.

This chain links TRBV27 with TRBJ1-5; D is ambiguous. V was trimmed by 4 bases and J by 7 bases, leaving 17 bases between them. This CDR3 has 15 residues. CDR1 is MNHEY, CDR2 SMNVEV, per germline (reference sequence). The CDR3 coding sequence is TGTGCCAGCAGTTCTTCCGTGCGTCGGTTGCAGCCCCAGCATTTT. It yields the protein CASSSSVRRLQPQHF.

The V call is TRBV28, the J call TRBJ1-2; D is possibly TRBD1 (6 bases). The CDR3 is made up of 15 amino acids. V lost 3 bases and J 0 bases, leaving 11 bases between the germline ends. Germline V lookup: CDR1 MDHEN, CDR2 SYDVKM. The CDR3 DNA follows: TGTGCCAGCAGTTTGCCGGACAGATCTAACTATGGCTACACCTTC. This codes for CASSLPDRSNYGYTF.

J is TRBJ1-1 and V is TRBV18, with TRBD1 identical over 7 bases. This CDR3 comprises 15 residues. The ends lost 0 bases at V and 0 bases at J; junction bases unmatched: 1. Per the germline V gene, CDR1 is KGHSH and CDR2 is LQKENI. CDR3: CASSPPGTVNTEAFF. The CDR3 DNA is TGTGCCAGCTCACCACCGGGGACAGTGAACACTGAAGCTTTCTTT.

This clone was seen a handful of times. The rearrangement uses TRBV2 and TRBJ2-2, with 9 positions matching TRBD2. The CDR3 is 18 amino acids. V lost 3 bases and J lost 0; bases outside the gene matches: 8. Germline values: CDR1 SNHLY, CDR2 FYNNEI. This CDR3 reads CASSDFGGGAANTGELFF. The CDR3 region has the DNA TGTGCCAGCAGTGATTTCGGCGGGGGGGCCGCGAACACCGGGGAGCTGTTTTTT.

This chain's CDR3 is CAISLDRNTEAFF. CDR3 nucleotide sequence: TGTGCCATCAGTCTCGACAGGAACACTGAAGCTTTCTTT. The V and J genes are TRBV10-3 and TRBJ1-1; D may be TRBD1 (5 bases). Germline CDR1 reads ENHRY; CDR2 reads SYGVKD. The CDR3 length is 13 residues. Trimming stripped 5 bases from V and 1 base from J, with 8 bases between.

V and J are TRBV25-1 and TRBJ1-2; no definite D call. Trimming pared 6 bases from V and 8 bases from J, leaving 19 bases between. This CDR3 is 14 amino acids long. Germline V lookup: CDR1 MGHDK, CDR2 SYGVNS. The CDR3 loop reads CASRGSAHGRGYTF. The CDR3 coding sequence is TGTGCCAGCAGGGGGAGTGCCCACGGGAGAGGCTACACCTTC.

The V and J genes are TRBV7-3 and TRBJ2-2; 9 bases match TRBD1. The germline CDR1 and CDR2 sequences are SGHTA and FQGTGA. V lost 5 bases, J lost 0 bases, and 4 bases stayed unmatched. The CDR3 is made up of 16 amino acids. CDR3 protein: CASSTRTGANTGELFF. Written as DNA, the CDR3 is TGTGCCAGCAGCACGCGGACAGGGGCGAACACCGGGGAGCTGTTTTTT.

The V gene is TRBV12-5, the J gene TRBJ1-1; D is unresolved. V was trimmed by 1 base and J by 4 bases, leaving 7 bases between them. The CDR3 is made up of 13 amino acids. Germline V gives CDR1 LGHNT, CDR2 FRNRAP. The CDR3 region has the DNA TGTGCTAGTGGTTTGGACAGCTTCACTGAAGCTTTCTTT. Encoded protein: CASGLDSFTEAFF. Using reference TRBV12-5 and TRBJ1-1 for the parts outside the CDR3, the full variable domain is DARVTQTPRHKVTEMGQEVTMRCQPILGHNTVFWYRQTMMQGLELLAYFRNRAPLDDSGMPKDRFSAEMPDATLATLKIQPSEPRDSAVYFCASGLDSFTEAFFGQGTRLTVV.

In its sample, this clone was seen a few times. J is TRBJ2-7 and V is TRBV10-3; D uncertain. Trimming took 0 bases from V and 7 from J, leaving 7 bases between them. Germline CDR1 ENHRY, CDR2 SYGVKD. This CDR3 region has 12 residues. CDR3 sequence (DNA): TGTGCCATCAGTGAGTCGGAGATGGAGCAGTACTTC. It is translated as CAISESEMEQYF.

The genes are TRBV5-4 and TRBJ2-7; TRBD2 agrees at 10 bases. Germline V gene sequence: CDR1 SGHNT, CDR2 YYREEE (reference sequence). The CDR3 has 15 amino acids. V lost 3 bases, J lost 0 bases, and 3 bases stayed unmatched. The CDR3: CASSSTSGFSYEQYF. In nucleotides, the CDR3 is TGTGCCAGCAGCTCGACTAGCGGGTTCTCCTACGAGCAGTACTTC.

The chain employs TRBV5-4 and TRBJ1-3; D not resolved. Trimming took off 0 bases at V and 0 bases at J, with 7 bases between the two ends. Looked up from germline, CDR1 is SGHNT and CDR2 is YYREEE (reference sequence). The CDR3 covers 15 residues. CDR3 loop: CASSLGSHSGNTIYF. In DNA, the CDR3 is TGTGCCAGCAGCTTGGGTTCCCACTCTGGAAACACCATATATTTT.

The chain couples TRBV5-1 to TRBJ2-5, with D maybe TRBD2 (6 bases). V was clipped by 1 base and J by 5 bases, with 12 bases between them. This CDR3 contains 14 residues. Germline-derived CDR1 and CDR2 are SGHRS and YFSETQ. Here the CDR3 DNA reads TGCGCCAGCAGCTTGTCGACTAGAGGGGAGACCCAGTACTTC. Its translation: CASSLSTRGETQYF.

In DNA, the CDR3 is TGTGCCAGCAGTTTGGGCGGGGGGGCCTACGAGCAGTACTTC. It is translated as CASSLGGGAYEQYF. The V gene is TRBV27, the J gene TRBJ2-7; the match to TRBD2 covers 9 bases. This CDR3 region has 14 residues. The germline CDR1 and CDR2 sequences are MNHEY and SMNVEV (reference sequence). J gave up 2 bases and V 3 bases, and 2 bases lay outside the gene matches.

V is TRBV11-2 and J is TRBJ2-3, with a tentative D call TRBD2 (5 bases). V lost 0 bases and J lost 8, with 12 bases in between. The germline gives CDR1 SGHAT, CDR2 FQNNGV. The CDR3 extends over 14 amino acids. Written as DNA, the CDR3 is TGTGCCAGCAGCTTAGAGCAACAAAGCGGTACGCAGTATTTT. It encodes CASSLEQQSGTQYF.

V gene TRBV15 combines with J gene TRBJ2-3; 9 bases align to TRBD2. CDR1 LNHNV and CDR2 YYDKDF come from the germline V gene (reference sequence). The CDR3 consists of 18 residues. With 1 base clipped from V and 0 bases from J, the junction kept 8 bases outside the gene matches. DNA for the CDR3: TGTGCCACCAGCAGAGGTACCGGGACTAGCCTTAGCACAGATACGCAGTATTTT. It specifies CATSRGTGTSLSTDTQYF.

The chain carries TRBV7-9 and TRBJ1-2, with 9 bases aligning to TRBD1. CDR1 SEHNR and CDR2 FQNEAQ come from the germline V gene (reference sequence). V trimming: 6 bases; J trimming: 2 bases; junction bases outside the gene matches: 10. This CDR3 has 16 amino acids. The CDR3 is CASSMGQGLKNYGYTF. The CDR3 coding sequence is TGTGCCAGCAGTATGGGACAGGGCCTCAAAAACTATGGCTACACCTTC.